The 18 T cell receptor beta chains below all came from one sample that was sequenced in a study of neurological immune-mediated disorders. TCRdb re-analysed the 5' RACE reads in MiXCR, keeping a single row per CDR3 protein. The profile shows just under 45,000 distinct CDR3 sequences, 20% to 25% of them singletons. The sample's time point: technical triplicate 3. Sequencing input: PBMCs. These receptors were taken from a man in his 60s with HTLV-1-associated myelopathy (HAM/TSP).

This clonotype was detected only a few times. V usage is TRBV7-2 and J usage is TRBJ2-7, with D unresolved. This CDR3 has 11 residues. V dropped 7 bases and J dropped 8 bases, with 12 bases sitting between them. CDR1 SGHTA and CDR2 FQGNSA come from the germline V gene. CDR3 in DNA: TGTGCCAGCACCCGGTCTCAGAAGCAGTACTTC. This sequence encodes CASTRSQKQYF.

The genes are TRBV2 and TRBJ2-2, with a possible D match to TRBD1 (6 bases). The CDR3 is 14 residues long. Germline CDR1 is SNHLY and CDR2 is FYNNEI. Deletions cut 3 bases from V and 3 bases from J, with 8 bases between. The CDR3 DNA sequence: TGTGCCAGCAGTGAGGGGACACACACCGGGGAGCTGTTTTTT. This encodes CASSEGTHTGELFF. The whole variable domain, remainder taken from reference TRBV2 and TRBJ2-2, is EPEVTQTPSHQVTQMGQEVILRCVPISNHLYFYWYRQILGQKVEFLVSFYNNEISEKSEIFDDQFSVERPDGSNFTLKIRSTKLEDSAMYFCASSEGTHTGELFFGEGSRLTVL.

This clonotype was found many times. This chain links TRBV7-2 with TRBJ2-5; D gene unclear. Deletions cut 5 bases from V and 2 bases from J, with 15 bases between. The CDR3 consists of 15 residues. Per germline, CDR1 SGHTA and CDR2 FQGNSA. CDR3 loop: CASSLRGLGQETQYF. DNA of the CDR3: TGTGCCAGCAGCCTGAGAGGTCTAGGGCAAGAGACCCAGTACTTC.

The genes are TRBV10-3 and TRBJ2-5, with D unclear. Germline V CDR1 and CDR2: ENHRY, SYGVKD. Trimming pared 3 bases from V and 1 base from J, leaving 12 bases between. The length of the CDR3 is 15 residues. The CDR3 sequence is CAISDGQTSQETQYF. CDR3 nucleotides: TGTGCCATCAGTGACGGTCAGACCTCCCAAGAGACCCAGTACTTC.

This clonotype was seen repeatedly, ten times or more. J is TRBJ2-1 and V is TRBV2, with D unresolved. V was pared by 7 bases and J by 7 bases, with 14 bases between. Germline V gene lookup returns CDR1 SNHLY and CDR2 FYNNEI. The CDR3 is made up of 13 amino acids. The CDR3 DNA reads TGTGCCAGCAACACAGTGGGTAGGAATGAGCAGTTCTTC. The encoded protein is CASNTVGRNEQFF.

The genes are TRBV21-1 and TRBJ1-2; the table names TRBD1, a call not compared with the DNA. TRBV21-1 is tagged as a pseudogene. This CDR3 is built from 14 residues. CDR3: CASSKVRERDGYTF. The CDR3 DNA follows: TGTGCCAGCAGCAAAGTCAGGGAACGCGATGGCTACACCTTC.

This clonotype was seen many times. The J gene is TRBJ2-7, the V gene TRBV7-2; perhaps TRBD2 as D (6 bases). The CDR3 contains 14 residues. The germline V and J ends were trimmed by 4 bases and 1 base, with 11 bases remaining between them. Germline V lookup: CDR1 SGHTA, CDR2 FQGNSA. The CDR3 is CASSSRRGSYEQYF. CDR3 nucleotides: TGTGCCAGCAGCTCTCGGAGGGGATCCTACGAGCAGTACTTC.

This chain links TRBV5-1 with TRBJ1-2; 11 bases are shared with TRBD1. Trimming at V came to 0 bases and at J to 8 bases, leaving 9 bases not matched to a gene. The CDR3 length is 16 residues. Germline V gene lookup returns CDR1 SGHRS and CDR2 YFSETQ. The CDR3 here is CASSLDVGQGERGYTF. DNA for the CDR3: TGCGCCAGCAGCTTGGACGTGGGACAGGGGGAGCGAGGCTACACCTTC. Combining the CDR3 with reference TRBV5-1 and TRBJ1-2 gives the whole variable domain KAGVTQTPRYLIKTRGQQVTLSCSPISGHRSVSWYQQTPGQGLQFLFEYFSETQRNKGNFPGRFSGRQFSNSRSEMNVSTLELGDSALYLCASSLDVGQGERGYTFGSGTRLTVV.

The J gene is TRBJ1-1, the V gene TRBV20-1, with D tentatively TRBD1 (6 bases). Germline V gene lookup returns CDR1 DFQATT and CDR2 SNEGSKA (reference sequence). The CDR3 length is 14 residues. V was shortened by 6 bases and J by 4 bases, with 18 bases between the two germline ends. This CDR3 is CSAPTGGRGTEAFF. For the CDR3, the DNA is TGCAGTGCCCCGACGGGGGGGCGCGGCACTGAAGCTTTCTTT.

This clonotype has ten or more counts. The CDR3 carries no conserved terminal phenylalanine or tryptophan, so it likely arises from a read error. The DNA is left out, because the CDR3 cannot be placed on it with certainty; the CDR3 is given as TCRdb lists it. V is TRBV20-1 and J is TRBJ1-1; the table's D call, TRBD1, was not checked against the DNA. The CDR3 adds up to 9 amino acids, both ends counted. Germline V gene lookup returns CDR1 DFQATT and CDR2 SNEGSKA (reference sequence). CDR3 in amino acids: CSASLKGLA.

This clonotype was counted many times. The chain joins TRBV7-2 to TRBJ2-4; 9 positions agree with TRBD1. The V gene end was trimmed by 2 bases and the J gene end by 5 bases; junction bases not matched to a gene: 4. The CDR3 has 15 amino acids. CDR1 SGHTA and CDR2 FQGNSA come from the germline V gene. Here the CDR3 reads CASSLSTGGQNIQYF. The CDR3 DNA sequence: TGTGCCAGCAGCTTAAGCACAGGGGGCCAAAACATTCAGTACTTC.

This clonotype was picked up many times. The chain links TRBV5-6 to TRBJ2-7, with D perhaps matching TRBD1 (5 bases). V was trimmed by 1 base and J by 6 bases, leaving 17 bases between them. Per the germline V gene, CDR1 is SGHDT and CDR2 is YYEEEE. The CDR3 spans 15 residues. CDR3 region: CASSLWGPNSGEQYF. The DNA of the CDR3 is TGTGCCAGCAGCTTGTGGGGCCCTAACTCGGGCGAGCAGTACTTC.

V and J are TRBV4-1 and TRBJ2-3; perhaps TRBD2 as D (5 bases). Between the trimmed V and J ends, which lost 2 bases and 0 bases, there was a span of 21 bases. The CDR3 loop spans 19 amino acids. In germline, CDR1 is MGHRA, CDR2 YSYEKL. This CDR3 reads CASSQSRASRIPSTDTQYF. CDR3 in DNA: TGCGCCAGCAGCCAATCTCGTGCTAGCCGAATCCCTAGCACAGATACGCAGTATTTT.

This clonotype was counted at least ten times. J is TRBJ1-2 and V is TRBV20-1, with D uncertain. This CDR3 comprises 13 residues. Germline V lookup: CDR1 DFQATT, CDR2 SNEGSKA (reference sequence). Between the trimmed V and J ends, which lost 0 bases and 8 bases, there was a span of 13 bases. The CDR3 DNA follows: TGCAGTGCTAGAGATCGTCCATACCAGGGCTACACCTTC. Its translation is CSARDRPYQGYTF.

This clonotype was recorded at least ten times. V usage is TRBV6-2 or TRBV6-3 and J usage is TRBJ2-3; 8 nucleotides agree with TRBD1. Germline V gene lookup returns CDR1 MNHEY and CDR2 SVGEGT. The CDR3 loop spans 17 amino acids. V gave up 5 bases and J gave up 1 base; unmatched junction bases: 11. The CDR3 loop reads CASSDRDRNSGTDTQYF. The CDR3 coding sequence is TGTGCCAGCAGTGACCGGGACAGGAATAGCGGCACAGATACGCAGTATTTT.

The chain employs TRBV19 and TRBJ1-6; 8 bases agree with TRBD1. Germline V gives CDR1 LNHDA, CDR2 SQIVND (reference sequence). The J segment lost 5 bases and the V segment lost 7 bases, leaving 4 bases of the junction unmatched. This CDR3 comprises 14 residues. The CDR3 coding sequence is TGTGCCAGTATGGGGGGACAGGATAATTCACCCCTCCACTTT. Translated, it gives CASMGGQDNSPLHF. The whole variable domain, filled in from reference TRBV19 and TRBJ1-6, reads DGGITQSPKYLFRKEGQNVTLSCEQNLNHDAMYWYRQDPGQGLRLIYYSQIVNDFQKGDIAEGYSVSREKKESFPLTVTSAQKNPTAFYLCASMGGQDNSPLHFGNGTRLTVT.

This clonotype was detected many times. The V gene is TRBV12-3 or TRBV12-4, the J gene TRBJ2-1, with D unclear. There are 14 residues in the CDR3. Trimming shortened V by 6 bases and J by 0 bases, and 9 bases separated the two germline ends. The CDR3 here is CASSPLSSYNEQFF. CDR3 nucleotides: TGTGCCAGCAGCCCCTTGAGCTCCTACAATGAGCAGTTCTTC.

This clonotype occurred many times. The chain combines TRBV5-1 with TRBJ2-7; TRBD1 or TRBD2 may be the D gene (5 bases each). Germline V gives CDR1 SGHRS, CDR2 YFSETQ. The CDR3 extends over 12 amino acids. Trimming shortened V by 5 bases and J by 3 bases, and 9 bases separated the two germline ends. The CDR3 bases are TGCGCCAGCAGGCAGGGAGACTACGAGCAGTACTTC. It specifies CASRQGDYEQYF. Drawing the rest from reference TRBV5-1 and TRBJ2-7, the complete variable domain is KAGVTQTPRYLIKTRGQQVTLSCSPISGHRSVSWYQQTPGQGLQFLFEYFSETQRNKGNFPGRFSGRQFSNSRSEMNVSTLELGDSALYLCASRQGDYEQYFGPGTRLTVT.